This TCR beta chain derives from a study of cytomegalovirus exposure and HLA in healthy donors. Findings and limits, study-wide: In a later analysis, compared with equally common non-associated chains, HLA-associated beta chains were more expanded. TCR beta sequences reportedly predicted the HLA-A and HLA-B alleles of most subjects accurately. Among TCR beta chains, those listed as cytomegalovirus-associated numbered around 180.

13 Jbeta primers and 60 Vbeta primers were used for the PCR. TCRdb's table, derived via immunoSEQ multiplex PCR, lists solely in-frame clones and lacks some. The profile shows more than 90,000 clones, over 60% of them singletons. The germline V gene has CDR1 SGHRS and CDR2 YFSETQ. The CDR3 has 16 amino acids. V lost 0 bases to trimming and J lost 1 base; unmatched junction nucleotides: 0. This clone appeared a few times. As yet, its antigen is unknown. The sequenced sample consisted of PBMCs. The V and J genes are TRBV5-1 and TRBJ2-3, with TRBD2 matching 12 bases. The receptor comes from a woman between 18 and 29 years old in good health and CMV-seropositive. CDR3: CASSLGLAGGTDTQYF. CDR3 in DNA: TGCGCCAGCAGCTTGGGACTAGCGGGAGGCACAGATACGCAGTATTTT.